One sample yielded the 20 T cell receptor beta chains listed below, sequenced in a study of blood T cell repertoires in COVID-19. TCRdb keeps only in-frame clones here, not all; method: immunoSEQ multiplex PCR. The repertoire includes about 69,000 clones, roughly 90% of them detected once, and around 5% sits in the top ten. The sequencing input was peripheral blood. Receptors originate from a woman between 55 and 75 years old with active COVID-19.

The chain links TRBV2 to TRBJ2-5; 7 bases agree with TRBD1. The CDR3 spans 16 residues. Germline values: CDR1 SNHLY, CDR2 FYNNEI. V lost 6 bases to trimming and J lost 4 bases; unmatched junction nucleotides: 14. CDR3 in DNA: TGTGCCAGCAGCCGGCAGGGGGTGGCAGGGGGAGAGACCCAGTACTTC. This codes for CASSRQGVAGGETQYF.

V gene TRBV5-1 combines with J gene TRBJ2-3; 10 bases align to TRBD2. This CDR3 comprises 14 residues. Germline loops: CDR1 SGHRS, CDR2 YFSETQ. Losses at the gene ends were 5 bases for V and 7 bases for J; bases not matched to a gene: 7. The chain's CDR3 is CASRGLAGENTQYF. DNA for the CDR3: TGCGCCAGCAGAGGCCTAGCGGGAGAGAATACGCAGTATTTT.

The J gene is TRBJ2-6, the V gene TRBV18; D perhaps matches TRBD2 (5 bases). CDR1 is KGHSH, CDR2 LQKENI, per germline. This CDR3 is 17 amino acids long. The germline V and J ends were trimmed by 3 bases and 0 bases, with 12 bases remaining between them. The CDR3 nucleotides read TGTGCCAGCTCACCGAAACGGGGAGACTCTGGGGCCAACGTCCTGACTTTC. It codes for CASSPKRGDSGANVLTF.

The V call is TRBV4-1, the J call TRBJ1-1; 7 nucleotides line up with TRBD1. The junction had 14 bases not matched to a gene; V was cut back by 4 bases and J by 6 bases. This CDR3 is 16 amino acids long. CDR1 and CDR2 from the germline V gene are MGHRA and YSYEKL. The CDR3 spells CASSPGQRGGRAEAFF. Here the CDR3 DNA reads TGCGCCAGCAGCCCGGGACAGCGGGGGGGGAGGGCTGAAGCTTTCTTT.

The chain uses TRBV10-3 and TRBJ1-1, with TRBD1 as a possible D gene (6 bases). The germline CDR1 and CDR2 sequences are ENHRY and SYGVKD. This CDR3 spans 18 amino acids. Trimming stripped 2 bases from V and 0 bases from J, with 19 bases between. CDR3 amino acids: CAISEPFRGARMNTEAFF. DNA of the CDR3: TGTGCCATCAGTGAGCCGTTCCGGGGGGCGAGGATGAACACTGAAGCTTTCTTT.

The chain couples TRBV7-9 to TRBJ1-1, with D hard to call. The germline CDR1 and CDR2 sequences are SEHNR and FQNEAQ (reference sequence). The CDR3 consists of 14 residues. Trimming took off 4 bases at V and 8 bases at J, with 17 bases between the two ends. The CDR3 reads CASSSHGRSWEAFF. The CDR3 DNA is TGTGCCAGCAGCTCTCACGGGAGATCCTGGGAAGCTTTCTTT.

This chain joins TRBV7-9 and TRBJ2-7; a possible D gene is TRBD2 (5 bases). Germline V gives CDR1 SEHNR, CDR2 FQNEAQ (reference sequence). Trimming took off 5 bases at V and 5 bases at J, with 10 bases between the two ends. This CDR3 has 12 residues. For the CDR3, the DNA is TGTGCCAGCAGCGAAACCGGGGACGAGCAGTACTTC. It is translated as CASSETGDEQYF.

This chain links TRBV3-1 (or the pseudogene TRBV3-2) with TRBJ2-7; 7 nucleotides match TRBD1. The CDR3 sequence is 14 residues long. Germline CDR1 is LGHDT and CDR2 is YNNKEL (reference sequence). The V segment lost 4 bases and the J segment 2 bases; nucleotides outside the gene matches: 5. The CDR3 nucleotides are TGTGCCAGCAGCCGTACAGGGGATGCCTACGAGCAGTACTTC. Protein sequence: CASSRTGDAYEQYF.

This chain connects TRBV7-8 to TRBJ2-7; 8 bases align to TRBD2. The CDR3 has 13 residues. Germline values: CDR1 SGHVS, CDR2 FQNEAQ. The V and J ends lost 3 bases and 3 bases, in that order; junction bases with no gene match: 1. The CDR3 coding sequence is TGTGCCAGCAGCTTCACTAGCGGCTACGAGCAGTACTTC. Residues: CASSFTSGYEQYF.

The chain joins TRBV19 to TRBJ1-4; 7 bases align to TRBD1. There are 14 residues in the CDR3. With 7 bases clipped from V and 7 bases from J, the junction kept 9 bases outside the gene matches. The germline V gene encodes CDR1 LNHDA and CDR2 SQIVND (reference sequence). The chain's CDR3 is CASTRQGSAEKLFF. The CDR3 bases are TGTGCCAGTACCCGACAGGGTTCGGCTGAAAAACTGTTTTTT.

The chain joins TRBV6-5 to TRBJ2-2, with D maybe TRBD2 (5 bases). The V and J ends lost 5 bases and 8 bases respectively, with 12 bases between them. This CDR3 comprises 13 residues. Germline-derived CDR1 and CDR2 are MNHEY and SVGAGI. The CDR3 reads CASSRASSGELFF. CDR3 coding DNA: TGTGCCAGCAGTAGAGCTAGCAGTGGGGAGCTGTTTTTT.

The V call is TRBV10-3, the J call TRBJ2-3; 7 bases are shared with TRBD2. Trimming removed 3 bases from V and 4 bases from J; junction bases left unmatched: 4. The length of the CDR3 is 14 residues. Looked up from germline, CDR1 is ENHRY and CDR2 is SYGVKD. Written as DNA, the CDR3 is TGTGCCATCAGTGACGGGACTAAGGCAGATACGCAGTATTTT. Translating it yields CAISDGTKADTQYF.

The chain employs TRBV11-2 and TRBJ1-2; a weak D match, TRBD1 (6 bases). CDR3 length: 14 amino acids. Deletions cut 5 bases from V and 8 bases from J, with 18 bases between. Looked up from germline, CDR1 is SGHAT and CDR2 is FQNNGV. In DNA form, the CDR3 reads TGTGCCAGCAGCCCATTGGGGGGGCGATGGGGCTACACCTTC. Residues: CASSPLGGRWGYTF.

In DNA, the CDR3 is TGTGCCAGCAGTCAGAGACAGGGGGCGGGTGAGCAGTACTTC. Amino acids: CASSQRQGAGEQYF. The rearrangement joins TRBV28 to TRBJ2-7; 10 bases are shared with TRBD1. Germline CDR1 and CDR2: MDHEN and SYDVKM. CDR3 length: 14 residues. The V and J ends lost 5 bases and 7 bases, in that order; junction bases with no gene match: 8.

J is TRBJ2-7 and V is TRBV19; 12 nucleotides align to TRBD2. The CDR3 spans 16 residues. V lost 1 base and J lost 0; bases outside the gene matches: 1. The germline V gene has CDR1 LNHDA and CDR2 SQIVND (reference sequence). The CDR3 nucleotides are TGTGCCAGTAGTATAGGGACTAGCGGGATCTCCTACGAGCAGTACTTC. It yields the protein CASSIGTSGISYEQYF.

The chain couples TRBV9 to TRBJ2-3; tentatively, D is TRBD1 (6 bases). Germline V lookup: CDR1 SGDLS, CDR2 YYNGEE. The germline V and J ends were trimmed by 0 bases and 2 bases, with 13 bases remaining between them. This CDR3 has 16 residues. CDR3 in DNA: TGTGCCAGCAGCGTAGCAAGCCTGGGGGCCACAGATACGCAGTATTTT. Translation gives CASSVASLGATDTQYF. Together with reference TRBV9 and TRBJ2-3, the CDR3 gives the full variable domain: DSGVTQTPKHLITATGQRVTLRCSPRSGDLSVYWYQQSLDQGLQFLIQYYNGEERAKGNILERFSAQQFPDLHSELNLSSLELGDSALYFCASSVASLGATDTQYFGPGTRLTVL.

The rearrangement links TRBV5-6 to TRBJ2-1; maybe TRBD2 (6 bases). V dropped 4 bases and J dropped 0 bases, with 20 bases sitting between them. CDR3 length equals 18 residues. Germline lookup yields CDR1 SGHDT and CDR2 YYEEEE. This CDR3 reads CASSASNPRESSYNEQFF. The CDR3 bases are TGTGCCAGCAGCGCGTCTAATCCCCGGGAGAGCTCCTACAATGAGCAGTTCTTC.

The rearrangement uses TRBV3-1 (or the pseudogene TRBV3-2) and TRBJ2-3; 10 bases are shared with TRBD2. The CDR3 consists of 15 residues. V dropped 4 bases and J dropped 0; count of bases not matched to a gene: 1. Germline CDR1 LGHDT, CDR2 YNNKEL (reference sequence). The CDR3 reads CASSPTSGSTDTQYF. In DNA form, the CDR3 reads TGTGCCAGCAGCCCGACTAGCGGGAGCACAGATACGCAGTATTTT.

The chain employs TRBV3-1 (or the pseudogene TRBV3-2) and TRBJ2-1, with 7 nucleotides matching TRBD2. CDR3 length equals 17 residues. Germline V gene data show CDR1 as LGHDT and CDR2 as YNNKEL (reference sequence). J gave up 7 bases and V 8 bases, and 20 bases lay outside the gene matches. The CDR3, as DNA: TGTGCCAGCGGAAGTCTTGTTGGTGGCGGGAGTACGAATGAGCAGTTCTTC. As protein: CASGSLVGGGSTNEQFF.

The rearrangement uses TRBV28 and TRBJ1-1, with D perhaps TRBD1 (5 bases). Germline loops: CDR1 MDHEN, CDR2 SYDVKM. Trimming removed 3 bases from V and 11 bases from J, with 22 bases in between. CDR3 length: 15 amino acids. The CDR3 region is CASSFETAPTTGAFF. The CDR3 bases are TGTGCCAGCAGTTTTGAGACAGCTCCAACCACTGGCGCTTTCTTT.